This T cell receptor (beta chain) was captured by sequencing in a study of Graves' ophthalmopathy and Graves' hyperthyroidism. Whole-study context: Stable hyperthyroidism was defined by absence of ophthalmopathy within 18 months of follow-up. Study-wide points: Built on 13 signatures, a model told ophthalmopathy apart from stable hyperthyroidism with roughly 88% sensitivity and 70% to 82% specificity. This model predicted ophthalmopathy progression (sensitivity around 71%, specificity 72.22%).

The study amplified TCR beta CDR3 regions using RNA transcripts. The workflow started with a first-round RT-PCR run with HTBI primers and then moved on to a second-round multiplex PCR. Each CDR3 protein gets one entry after TCRdb re-called the multiplex PCR reads with MiXCR. The table has more than 1,000,000 distinct CDR3 sequences, 35% to 40% seen once. The CDR3 spans 17 residues. V was pared by 1 base and J by 4 bases, with 15 bases between. CDR1 SGHRS and CDR2 YFSETQ come from the germline V gene. With respect to this clonotype: Its antigen is currently unknown.

Serum thyroxine and TRAb, along with clinical symptoms, thyroid ultrasound and orbital computed tomography, were what diagnosis relied on. The V and J genes are TRBV5-1 and TRBJ2-6, with no clear D. This receptor was obtained from an adult man with Graves' hyperthyroidism. Input material: peripheral blood or thyroid tissue (not recorded which). The CDR3 sequence: CASSLLGSRVGANVLTF. CDR3 bases: TGCGCCAGCAGCTTGTTGGGGTCCCGGGTGGGGGCCAACGTCCTGACTTTC.